These 20 T cell receptor beta chains came from one sample sequenced in a study of a mutant IDH1 vaccine in newly diagnosed glioma. Clones were sequenced by immunoSEQ multiplex PCR, and TCRdb holds only the in-frame ones, with some missing. The repertoire includes some 45,000 clones, 65% to 90% of them detected once, and under 6% sits in the top ten. The time point: week 35, safety follow-up. Every vaccine dose comprised 300 ug of mutant IDH1 20-mer peptide plus topical imiquimod. The antigens of these receptors remain unknown. The material was PBMCs, obtained from a glioma patient whose treatment included an IDH1 peptide vaccine. The receptors originated from a woman aged 50 to 65 with glioma.

The chain joins TRBV13 to TRBJ1-3; no firm D call. Germline CDR1 reads PRHDT; CDR2 reads FYEKMQ (reference sequence). CDR3 size: 15 residues. Trimming left V 4 bases short and J 0 bases short, with 10 bases between. The CDR3 DNA reads as TGTGCCAGCAGCTCCCGGGGAATCTCTGGAAACACCATATATTTT. It specifies CASSSRGISGNTIYF.

This sequence joins TRBV29-1 and TRBJ2-4, with 9 positions matching TRBD1. V was pared by 7 bases and J by 8 bases, with 12 bases of the junction left unmatched. This CDR3 is built from 14 residues. Germline values: CDR1 SQVTM, CDR2 ANQGSEA. CDR3 sequence: CSAGTGPLGDIQYF. The CDR3 DNA follows: TGCAGCGCTGGGACAGGGCCCTTGGGGGACATTCAGTACTTC.

The gene calls are TRBV4-1 and TRBJ2-5, with TRBD1 identical over 10 bases. The assigned J gene may be wrong: the sequence end matches TRBJ2-7 better. The CDR3 loop spans 13 amino acids. The germline V gene encodes CDR1 MGHRA and CDR2 YSYEKL. Written as DNA, the CDR3 is TGCGCCAGCAGCCGGGACAGGGGCTACGAGCAGTACTTC. Encoded protein: CASSRDRGYEQYF.

CDR3 residues: CASSWSGVRNTEAFF. The CDR3 DNA reads TGTGCCAGCAGCTGGTCAGGTGTAAGGAACACTGAAGCTTTCTTT. The rearrangement uses TRBV5-5 and TRBJ1-1; D gene ambiguous. Germline V gives CDR1 SGHKS, CDR2 YYEKEE (reference sequence). V was pared by 3 bases and J by 1 base, with 13 bases between. The CDR3 covers 15 residues. Drawing the rest from reference TRBV5-5 and TRBJ1-1, the complete variable domain is DAGVTQSPTHLIKTRGQQVTLRCSPISGHKSVSWYQQVLGQGPQFIFQYYEKEERGRGNFPDRFSARQFPNYSSELNVNALLLGDSALYLCASSWSGVRNTEAFFGQGTRLTVV.

The genes are TRBV27 and TRBJ1-5, with a weak D call TRBD1 (5 bases). CDR1 MNHEY and CDR2 SMNVEV come from the germline V gene (reference sequence). The CDR3 spans 15 residues. V gave up 5 bases and J gave up 7 bases, with 18 bases separating them. CDR3 bases: TGTGCCAGCAGTCCGTCTGCAGGGTATAACCAGCCCCAGCATTTT. Translated: CASSPSAGYNQPQHF.

The V gene is TRBV5-6, the J gene TRBJ2-2; possible D gene TRBD2, 6 bases. Germline CDR1 SGHDT, CDR2 YYEEEE. CDR3 size: 17 residues. The V end lost 5 bases, the J end lost 4 bases, and 21 bases lay between the germline ends. The CDR3 DNA reads as TGTGCCAGCAGTCTTCCCGGGGGTAGGGGAGCCACCGGGGAGCTGTTTTTT. Its translation is CASSLPGGRGATGELFF.

The chain carries TRBV10-3 and TRBJ2-3, with 7 bases aligning to TRBD2. The CDR3 runs to 15 residues. After removal of 4 bases from V and 2 bases from J, the junction contained 6 bases not matched to a gene. Germline CDR1 reads ENHRY; CDR2 reads SYGVKD. Here the CDR3 DNA reads TGTGCCATCAGTGCGGGAGGCCCATCCACAGATACGCAGTATTTT. It is translated as CAISAGGPSTDTQYF.

The V and J genes are TRBV7-2 and TRBJ1-2; D is unclear. The germline V and J ends were trimmed by 4 bases and 8 bases, with 20 bases remaining between them. Per the germline V gene, CDR1 is SGHTA and CDR2 is FQGNSA. The CDR3 runs to 15 residues. CDR3 bases: TGTGCCAGCAGCTGGACGAGACAACCCCCTCGAGGCTACACCTTC. Its translation is CASSWTRQPPRGYTF.

J is TRBJ1-3 and V is TRBV6-5, with D possibly being TRBD1 (6 bases). Germline V lookup: CDR1 MNHEY, CDR2 SVGAGI. Trimming cost V 5 bases and J 4 bases, with 12 bases left between them. CDR3 length equals 14 residues. CDR3 sequence reads: CASSLQGGGNTIYF. CDR3 DNA: TGTGCCAGCAGTCTACAGGGAGGAGGAAACACCATATATTTT.

This clone was counted once. This rearrangement joins TRBV4-3 to TRBJ1-1; D remains unclear. Germline CDR1 reads LGHNA; CDR2 reads YSLEER. The CDR3 length is 14 residues. The V gene lost 0 bases and the J gene lost 7 bases, with 12 bases spanning the gap. For the CDR3, the DNA is TGCGCCAGCAGCCAAGATCTAATCGGGAATGAAGCTTTCTTT. It is translated as CASSQDLIGNEAFF.

The count of this clone is one. The rearrangement uses TRBV27 and TRBJ2-7; D is perhaps TRBD2 (6 bases). The CDR3 has 16 amino acids. Germline loops: CDR1 MNHEY, CDR2 SMNVEV (reference sequence). Trimming stripped 2 bases from V and 4 bases from J, with 18 bases between. CDR3 in DNA: TGTGCCAGCAGTTTAAAAGGGCTTAGCGGTGTATACGAGCAGTACTTC. It yields the protein CASSLKGLSGVYEQYF.

This clone was seen once. This chain uses TRBV7-2 with TRBJ1-1; no firm D call. This CDR3 contains 13 residues. The V gene lost 5 bases and the J gene lost 1 base, with 8 bases spanning the gap. Germline V gene lookup returns CDR1 SGHTA and CDR2 FQGNSA. The CDR3 sequence is CASSRESNTEAFF. The CDR3 DNA reads TGTGCCAGCAGCAGGGAATCGAACACTGAAGCTTTCTTT.

The J gene is TRBJ2-5, the V gene TRBV30; 7 bases fit TRBD2. Germline-derived CDR1 and CDR2 are GTSNPN and SVGIG (reference sequence). Trimming at V came to 0 bases and at J to 1 base, leaving 5 bases not matched to a gene. The CDR3 is made up of 15 amino acids. CDR3 amino acids: CAWSVGWGGQETQYF. As DNA, the CDR3 is TGTGCCTGGAGTGTAGGATGGGGGGGCCAAGAGACCCAGTACTTC.

Only one count was recorded for this clone. V gene TRBV19 combines with J gene TRBJ2-1, with D perhaps TRBD1 (5 bases). V lost 9 bases, J lost 3 bases, and 15 bases lay in between. This CDR3 comprises 14 residues. Germline lookup yields CDR1 LNHDA and CDR2 SQIVND (reference sequence). DNA of the CDR3: TGTGCCAGCACTGACAGAACCTTCTACAATGAGCAGTTCTTC. Protein sequence: CASTDRTFYNEQFF.

V usage is TRBV25-1 and J usage is TRBJ1-5; a weak D match, TRBD1 (5 bases). The CDR3 is 15 amino acids. V was shortened by 3 bases and J by 7 bases, with 16 bases between the two germline ends. Germline CDR1 reads MGHDK; CDR2 reads SYGVNS. The CDR3 DNA reads TGTGCCAGCAGTGACGGGACGGGGGGATTCCAGCCCCAGCATTTT. It encodes CASSDGTGGFQPQHF.

The rearrangement links TRBV19 to TRBJ1-5; tentative D call: TRBD1 (5 bases). Trimming cost V 0 bases and J 4 bases, with 16 bases left between them. From germline, CDR1 is LNHDA and CDR2 SQIVND (reference sequence). This CDR3 is built from 17 residues. CDR3 sequence: CASSIDPGSLGNQPQHF. DNA of the CDR3: TGTGCCAGTAGTATAGATCCAGGGAGCTTGGGGAATCAGCCCCAGCATTTT.

V usage is TRBV4-1 and J usage is TRBJ2-6, with 8 bases identical to TRBD2. This CDR3 spans 17 amino acids. From germline, CDR1 is MGHRA and CDR2 YSYEKL. V lost 2 bases to trimming and J lost 2 bases; unmatched junction nucleotides: 5. For the CDR3, the DNA is TGCGCCAGCAGCCAAAGCCCGGGAGGGGCTGGGGCCAACGTCCTGACTTTC. This encodes CASSQSPGGAGANVLTF.

The CDR3 DNA reads as TGTGCCAGCAGCCCGCATACTAACTATGGCTACACCTTC. Its translation: CASSPHTNYGYTF. The chain employs TRBV7-2 and TRBJ1-2; D gene uncertain. Trimming removed 5 bases from V and 0 bases from J, with 7 bases in between. This CDR3 contains 13 residues. The germline CDR1 and CDR2 sequences are SGHTA and FQGNSA.

The V gene is TRBV21-1, the J gene TRBJ2-1; the table's D gene call, TRBD2, was not cross checked with the DNA. TRBV21-1 has pseudogene status. The CDR3 loop spans 14 amino acids. The DNA of the CDR3 is TGTGCCATTTCGACTAGCGGGGGAGACAATGAGCAGTTCTTC. Its translation is CAISTSGGDNEQFF.

V usage is TRBV7-9 and J usage is TRBJ2-3, with 9 bases that match TRBD2. Trimming took 3 bases from V and 6 from J; bases not matched to a gene: 10. CDR1 and CDR2 (germline): SEHNR, FQNEAQ (reference sequence). The CDR3 runs 16 residues. The CDR3 DNA follows: TGTGCCAGCAGCTTTATTGGCGGGGGGGCAAAGGATACGCAGTATTTT. As protein: CASSFIGGGAKDTQYF.